This entry lists 27 T cell receptor beta chains sequenced from one sample in a study of T cells in Graves' hyperthyroidism and ophthalmopathy. From RNA transcripts, TCR beta CDR3 regions were amplified. Primed by the HTBI set, a first-round RT-PCR was run on the TCR CDR3. MiXCR, run by TCRdb on the multiplex PCR reads, gives a single entry per CDR3 protein. Among under 400,000 distinct CDR3 sequences, 21% were seen once, and the ten largest hold around half. What was sequenced was blood. The receptors originated from a woman between 50 and 59 years old with Graves' hyperthyroidism.

This clonotype was seen a single time. The V gene is TRBV20-1, the J gene TRBJ2-4, with 9 nucleotides matching TRBD1. J lost 6 bases, V lost 3 bases, and 9 bases had no gene match. This CDR3 spans 15 amino acids. In germline, CDR1 is DFQATT, CDR2 SNEGSKA (reference sequence). Written as DNA, the CDR3 is TGCAGTGCTAGGGACCGGGACAGGGCGGTAAACATTCAGTACTTC. Encoded protein: CSARDRDRAVNIQYF.

In this sample, this clonotype turned up many times. The chain combines TRBV30 with TRBJ2-7; D not certain. Germline-derived CDR1 and CDR2 are GTSNPN and SVGIG (reference sequence). Trimming stripped 0 bases from V and 0 bases from J, with 6 bases between. The CDR3 runs 13 residues. CDR3 residues: CAWSVALSYEQYF. The CDR3 nucleotides read TGTGCCTGGAGTGTAGCGCTCTCCTACGAGCAGTACTTC.

This clonotype was seen at least ten times. The chain is built from TRBV7-9 and TRBJ2-1, with D tentatively TRBD2 (5 bases). The germline V gene encodes CDR1 SEHNR and CDR2 FQNEAQ (reference sequence). The CDR3 has 14 amino acids. Trimming removed 6 bases at V and 4 bases at J, with 13 bases between. This CDR3 reads CASRPKLGYNEQFF. CDR3 sequence (DNA): TGTGCCAGCAGACCCAAACTAGGGTACAATGAGCAGTTCTTC. The variable domain in full, with the rest retrieved from reference TRBV7-9 and TRBJ2-1, is DTGVSQNPRHKITKRGQNVTFRCDPISEHNRLYWYRQTLGQGPEFLTYFQNEAQLEKSRLLSDRFSAERPKGSFSTLEIQRTEQGDSAMYLCASRPKLGYNEQFFGPGTRLTVL.

The chain combines TRBV7-6 with TRBJ2-7; TRBD2 is a possible D gene (6 bases). This CDR3 contains 14 residues. The V gene's germline CDR1 is SGHVS and CDR2 FNYEAQ. V lost 4 bases and J lost 3, with 13 bases in between. The CDR3 loop reads CASSSGTGIYEQYF. CDR3 nucleotides: TGTGCCAGCAGCTCCGGGACTGGGATCTACGAGCAGTACTTC. Drawing the rest from reference TRBV7-6 and TRBJ2-7, the complete variable domain is GAGVSQSPRYKVTKRGQDVALRCDPISGHVSLYWYRQALGQGPEFLTYFNYEAQQDKSGLPNDRFSAERPEGSISTLTIQRTEQRDSAMYRCASSSGTGIYEQYFGPGTRLTVT.

In its sample, this clonotype was seen a few times. This rearrangement joins TRBV4-1 to TRBJ2-2; D ambiguous. This CDR3 comprises 13 residues. Trimming removed 1 base from V and 7 bases from J, with 7 bases in between. Germline V gene sequence: CDR1 MGHRA, CDR2 YSYEKL. The CDR3 nucleotides are TGCGCCAGCAGCCAAGCTACCCACGGGGAGCTGTTTTTT. It specifies CASSQATHGELFF.

This clonotype was seen many times. The V and J genes are TRBV5-1 and TRBJ2-1; 8 positions agree with TRBD2. The CDR3 has 16 amino acids. Germline V CDR1 and CDR2: SGHRS, YFSETQ. V gave up 2 bases and J gave up 7 bases; unmatched junction bases: 11. The CDR3 loop reads CASSFSGDTRWNEQFF. CDR3 DNA: TGCGCCAGCAGCTTTAGCGGGGACACGAGGTGGAATGAGCAGTTCTTC.

This clonotype was recorded many times. V is TRBV7-2 and J is TRBJ2-1; D might be TRBD2 (6 bases). The CDR3 has 14 amino acids. The V end lost 2 bases, the J end lost 8 bases, and 13 bases lay between the germline ends. CDR1 is SGHTA and CDR2 is FQGNSA in the germline V gene. CDR3 DNA: TGTGCCAGCAGCTTATTGGGCGGGGTTGATGAGCAGTTCTTC. Its translation: CASSLLGGVDEQFF.

This clonotype was detected a few times. The chain employs TRBV6-6 and TRBJ2-7, with TRBD2 as a possible D gene (6 bases). In germline, CDR1 is MNHNY, CDR2 SVGAGI (reference sequence). The CDR3 totals 15 residues. V lost 0 bases to trimming and J lost 0 bases, with 9 bases between them. CDR3 amino acids: CASSYSGTVSYEQYF. CDR3 DNA sequence: TGTGCCAGCAGTTACTCCGGGACTGTCTCCTACGAGCAGTACTTC.

This clonotype was counted at least ten times. This chain joins TRBV3-1 and TRBJ1-5; the match to TRBD1 covers 8 bases. From germline, CDR1 is LGHDT and CDR2 YNNKEL (reference sequence). The length of the CDR3 is 15 residues. The V gene end was trimmed by 4 bases and the J gene end by 6 bases; junction bases not matched to a gene: 8. CDR3 region: CASSPNAGGGQPQHF. In DNA form, the CDR3 reads TGTGCCAGCAGCCCCAACGCAGGGGGCGGTCAGCCCCAGCATTTT.

This clonotype was recorded at least ten times. The rearrangement links TRBV25-1 to TRBJ2-3, with D hard to call. Germline V gene lookup returns CDR1 MGHDK and CDR2 SYGVNS. The CDR3 sequence is 15 residues long. V lost 1 base, J lost 0 bases, and 8 bases lay in between. The DNA of the CDR3 is TGTGCCAGCAGTGAATTGATGAGGAGCACAGATACGCAGTATTTT. This gives the protein CASSELMRSTDTQYF.

This clonotype was picked up a small number of times. The rearrangement links TRBV25-1 to TRBJ2-7; the D is unclear. CDR1 is MGHDK and CDR2 is SYGVNS in the germline V gene. Trimming removed 0 bases at V and 3 bases at J, with 6 bases between. The CDR3 is made up of 13 amino acids. The CDR3 reads CASSEYPRYEQYF. The CDR3, as DNA: TGTGCCAGCAGTGAATACCCCCGCTACGAGCAGTACTTC.

V and J are TRBV10-3 and TRBJ2-1, with TRBD2 matching over 8 bases. The CDR3 consists of 16 residues. V shed 6 bases, J shed 4 bases, and the junction held 11 bases outside the gene matches. Germline CDR1 reads ENHRY; CDR2 reads SYGVKD. CDR3 amino acids: CAISRQTGGPYNEQFF. The CDR3 DNA follows: TGTGCCATCAGCCGACAGACGGGAGGGCCTTACAATGAGCAGTTCTTC.

This clonotype was observed many times. The chain uses TRBV28 and TRBJ2-2; a possible D gene is TRBD1 (5 bases). Germline assignment: CDR1 MDHEN and CDR2 SYDVKM. With 3 bases removed from V and 5 bases from J, the gap between germline ends came to 13 bases. The CDR3 has 15 amino acids. CDR3 amino acids: CASSFAGKGTGELFF. As DNA, the CDR3 is TGTGCCAGCAGTTTTGCAGGGAAAGGGACCGGGGAGCTGTTTTTT.

This clonotype occurred many times. The chain couples TRBV27 to TRBJ2-1; no firm D call. Per the germline V gene, CDR1 is MNHEY and CDR2 is SMNVEV (reference sequence). The CDR3 consists of 14 residues. V was cut by 2 bases and J by 12 bases, with 17 bases left in between. The chain's CDR3 is CASSLPPFQKAQFF. The DNA for the CDR3 is TGTGCCAGCAGTTTACCGCCTTTCCAAAAAGCGCAGTTCTTC.

In its sample, this clonotype was seen many times. As DNA, the CDR3 is TGCAGTTTCCTCGGGGGGAGGTCGGGCGAGCAGTACTTC. This translates into CSFLGGRSGEQYF. This rearrangement joins TRBV20-1 to TRBJ2-7; 7 bases line up with TRBD2. Germline CDR1 reads DFQATT; CDR2 reads SNEGSKA (reference sequence). Trimming cost V 8 bases and J 6 bases; bases outside gene matches: 13. CDR3 length: 13 residues.

This clonotype turned up a few times. The gene calls are TRBV18 and TRBJ1-3; D unresolved. V was cut by 6 bases and J by 4 bases, with 16 bases left in between. Per the germline V gene, CDR1 is KGHSH and CDR2 is LQKENI. This CDR3 is built from 15 residues. Here the CDR3 reads CASSRKPTEGNTIYF. The CDR3 DNA reads TGTGCCAGCTCCCGCAAGCCAACTGAGGGAAACACCATATATTTT.

This clonotype was seen more than once but under ten times. The rearrangement links TRBV9 to TRBJ1-2; D gene uncertain. Germline lookup yields CDR1 SGDLS and CDR2 YYNGEE. Trimming left V 0 bases short and J 8 bases short, with 8 bases between. The CDR3 covers 12 residues. CDR3 in amino acids: CASSVVEGGYTF. The CDR3 nucleotides read TGTGCCAGCAGCGTAGTGGAGGGAGGCTACACCTTC.

This chain joins TRBV7-2 and TRBJ2-7; tentatively, D is TRBD1 (5 bases). V was shortened by 1 base and J by 4 bases, with 14 bases between the two germline ends. CDR1 SGHTA and CDR2 FQGNSA come from the germline V gene. The CDR3 is made up of 15 amino acids. The CDR3 reads CASSLGQSIDYEQYF. For the CDR3, the DNA is TGTGCCAGCAGCTTAGGACAGAGTATTGATTACGAGCAGTACTTC.

This clonotype has ten or more counts. The CDR3 here is CASSLEGDSYEQYF. The DNA of the CDR3 is TGCGCCAGCAGCTTGGAAGGCGACTCCTACGAGCAGTACTTC. The chain has TRBV5-1 and TRBJ2-7; no reliable D call. CDR1 and CDR2 (germline): SGHRS, YFSETQ. The CDR3 has 14 residues. Trimming left V 0 bases short and J 0 bases short, with 7 bases between.

This clonotype has a count of ten or more. The V call is TRBV5-1, the J call TRBJ2-1; 8 bases align to TRBD2. Germline V gene data show CDR1 as SGHRS and CDR2 as YFSETQ. CDR3 length: 14 residues. The ends lost 9 bases at V and 7 bases at J; junction bases unmatched: 12. As DNA, the CDR3 is TGCGCCACCCACGGGGGGGCTAGAGGTAATGAGCAGTTCTTC. Translation gives CATHGGARGNEQFF.

In its sample, this clonotype was seen many times. The chain joins TRBV3-1 to TRBJ2-7; 12 bases agree with TRBD2. Germline CDR1 is LGHDT and CDR2 is YNNKEL (reference sequence). V lost 2 bases to trimming and J lost 3 bases; unmatched junction nucleotides: 5. The CDR3 contains 16 residues. The chain's CDR3 is CASSQMGLAGFYEQYF. CDR3 DNA sequence: TGTGCCAGCAGCCAAATGGGACTAGCGGGTTTCTACGAGCAGTACTTC.

This clonotype was observed at least ten times. The rearrangement uses TRBV20-1 and TRBJ2-1, with 9 bases fitting TRBD2. The CDR3 is 16 amino acids. Trimming at V came to 0 bases and at J to 6 bases, leaving 9 bases not matched to a gene. Germline V gene data show CDR1 as DFQATT and CDR2 as SNEGSKA (reference sequence). The CDR3 region has the DNA TGCAGTGCTAGAGATGTGAAGGGACTAGCCGTCAATGAGCAGTTCTTC. Translated: CSARDVKGLAVNEQFF.

This clonotype was found a few times. V and J are TRBV13 and TRBJ1-2; a possible D gene is TRBD1 (6 bases). Trimming shortened V by 4 bases and J by 4 bases, and 13 bases separated the two germline ends. Germline V gene sequence: CDR1 PRHDT, CDR2 FYEKMQ (reference sequence). There are 14 residues in the CDR3. The CDR3 bases are TGTGCCAGCAGCTGGGCAACAGGGAGCTATGGCTACACCTTC. This gives the protein CASSWATGSYGYTF.

The chain recombines TRBV6-2 or TRBV6-3 with TRBJ1-4; D uncertain. This CDR3 has 16 amino acids. V lost 2 bases and J 7 bases, leaving 17 bases between the germline ends. CDR1 MNHEY and CDR2 SVGEGT come from the germline V gene. The CDR3 bases are TGTGCCAGCAGTTACGAGGGTGAAGGCGTACGTGAAAAACTGTTTTTT. Translating gives CASSYEGEGVREKLFF.

This clonotype was found a few times. The chain carries TRBV9 and TRBJ2-1; TRBD1 matches 10 bases. The CDR3 runs 20 residues. Germline-derived CDR1 and CDR2 are SGDLS and YYNGEE. The V gene end was trimmed by 3 bases and the J gene end by 0 bases; junction bases not matched to a gene: 15. The CDR3, as DNA: TGTGCCAGCAGCGCCCAGGACAGGGGGGGTTATATGAGCTCCTACAATGAGCAGTTCTTC. As protein: CASSAQDRGGYMSSYNEQFF.

Many counts were recorded for this clonotype. The J gene is TRBJ1-2, the V gene TRBV6-1, with 8 positions matching TRBD1. The CDR3 spans 13 residues. The V gene end was trimmed by 4 bases and the J gene end by 4 bases; junction bases not matched to a gene: 2. The germline gives CDR1 MNHNS, CDR2 SASEGT. This CDR3 is CASSAQGVYGYTF. For the CDR3, the DNA is TGTGCCAGCAGTGCACAGGGGGTCTATGGCTACACCTTC.

The V and J genes are TRBV30 and TRBJ1-4; possible D gene TRBD1, 6 bases. Between the trimmed V and J ends, which lost 5 bases and 0 bases, there was a span of 16 bases. The CDR3 covers 16 residues. Per the germline V gene, CDR1 is GTSNPN and CDR2 is SVGIG (reference sequence). CDR3: CAWAQEAGATNEKLFF. The CDR3 region has the DNA TGTGCCTGGGCCCAGGAGGCAGGGGCAACTAATGAAAAACTGTTTTTT.